One TCR beta chain is described in this entry. Its antigen is not identified. Some clones are missing from TCRdb's copy, which holds only in-frame ones; the method was immunoSEQ multiplex PCR. This table holds some 49,000 clones, around 84% found once. The data stem from a study of T cell clonotyping in hematopoietic cell transplantation. Sample time point: recipient sample about 28 days before transplant, after cytoreduction. The ends were cut back, 1 base at V and 1 base at J, with 17 bases in the middle. The CDR3 length is 17 residues. Per germline, CDR1 GTSNPN and CDR2 SVGIG (reference sequence). Findings of the study overall: After transplant, recipient diversity fell while pathologically expanded clonotypes grew through day 180.

The source was peripheral blood mononuclear cells, collected before stem cell transplant. The J gene is TRBJ2-1, the V gene TRBV30; D uncertain. The receptor comes from a man aged 55 to 70 with biphenotypic leukemia. Some clones in this sample may be carry-over from other donors' samples. In DNA, the CDR3 is TGTGCCTGGAGTGGGGTAGGGCGAATTGTTTCCTACAATGAGCAGTTCTTC. It codes for CAWSGVGRIVSYNEQFF.